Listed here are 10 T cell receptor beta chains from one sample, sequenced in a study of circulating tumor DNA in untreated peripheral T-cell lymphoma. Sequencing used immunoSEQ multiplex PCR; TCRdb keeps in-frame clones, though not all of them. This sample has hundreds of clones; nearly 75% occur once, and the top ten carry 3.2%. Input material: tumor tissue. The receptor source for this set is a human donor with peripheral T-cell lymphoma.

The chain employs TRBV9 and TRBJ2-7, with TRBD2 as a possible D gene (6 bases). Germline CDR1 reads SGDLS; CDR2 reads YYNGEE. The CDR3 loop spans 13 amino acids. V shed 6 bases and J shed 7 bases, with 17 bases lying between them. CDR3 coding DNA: TGTGCCAGCACCCGGGACTCCCTCGGGGAGCAGTACTTC. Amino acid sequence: CASTRDSLGEQYF.

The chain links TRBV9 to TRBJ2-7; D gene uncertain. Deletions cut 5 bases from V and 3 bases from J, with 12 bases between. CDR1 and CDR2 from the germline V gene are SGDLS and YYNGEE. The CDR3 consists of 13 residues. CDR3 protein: CASSKESNYEQYF. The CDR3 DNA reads TGTGCCAGCAGTAAAGAAAGTAACTACGAGCAGTACTTC.

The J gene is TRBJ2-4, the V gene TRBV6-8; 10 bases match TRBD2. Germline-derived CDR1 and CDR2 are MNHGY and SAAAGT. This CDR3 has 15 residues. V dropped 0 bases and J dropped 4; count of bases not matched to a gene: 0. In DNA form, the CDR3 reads TGTGCCAGCAGTTACTCGACTAGCGGGAAAAACATTCAGTACTTC. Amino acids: CASSYSTSGKNIQYF.

The CDR3 sequence is CASSSFWAYEQYF. CDR3 in DNA: TGTGCCAGCAGCTCCTTTTGGGCCTACGAGCAGTACTTC. The chain is built from TRBV7-1 and TRBJ2-7, with no clear D. Being an ORF, TRBV7-1 has a function that is uncertain. This CDR3 is 13 amino acids long. V was clipped by 3 bases and J by 2 bases, with 8 bases between them.

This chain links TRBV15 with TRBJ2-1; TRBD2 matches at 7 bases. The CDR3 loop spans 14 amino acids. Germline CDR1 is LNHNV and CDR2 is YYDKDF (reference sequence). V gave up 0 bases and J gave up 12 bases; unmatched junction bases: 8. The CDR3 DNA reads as TGTGCCACCAGCAGAGAGAGAGTAGCGGGCGCGCAGTTCTTC. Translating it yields CATSRERVAGAQFF.

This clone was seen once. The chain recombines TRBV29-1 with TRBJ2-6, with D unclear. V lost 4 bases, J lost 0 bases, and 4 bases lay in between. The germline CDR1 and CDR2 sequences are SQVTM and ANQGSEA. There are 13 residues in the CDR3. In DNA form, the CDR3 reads TGCAGCGTTGCAGTCTCTGGGGCCAACGTCCTGACTTTC. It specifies CSVAVSGANVLTF.

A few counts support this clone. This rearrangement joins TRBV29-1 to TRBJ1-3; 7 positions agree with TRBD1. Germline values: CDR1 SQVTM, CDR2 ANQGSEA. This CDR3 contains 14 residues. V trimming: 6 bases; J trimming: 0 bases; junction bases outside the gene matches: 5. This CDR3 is CSVRTGNSGNTIYF. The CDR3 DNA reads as TGCAGCGTGCGGACAGGCAACTCTGGAAACACCATATATTTT.

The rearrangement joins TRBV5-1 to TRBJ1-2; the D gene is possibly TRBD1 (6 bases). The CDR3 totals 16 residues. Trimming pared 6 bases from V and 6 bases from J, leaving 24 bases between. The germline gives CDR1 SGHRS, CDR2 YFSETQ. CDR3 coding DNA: TGCGCCAGCACCTGGGGGGCGACAGTGCCTGAGGATGGCTACACCTTC. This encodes CASTWGATVPEDGYTF. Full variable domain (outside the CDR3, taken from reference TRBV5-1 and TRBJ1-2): KAGVTQTPRYLIKTRGQQVTLSCSPISGHRSVSWYQQTPGQGLQFLFEYFSETQRNKGNFPGRFSGRQFSNSRSEMNVSTLELGDSALYLCASTWGATVPEDGYTFGSGTRLTVV.

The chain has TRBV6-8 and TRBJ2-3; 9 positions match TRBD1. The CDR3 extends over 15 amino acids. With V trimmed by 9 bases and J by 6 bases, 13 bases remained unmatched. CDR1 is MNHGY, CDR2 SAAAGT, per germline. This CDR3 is CASTIGQGNPDTQYF. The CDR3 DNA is TGTGCCAGTACTATTGGACAGGGGAATCCGGATACGCAGTATTTT.

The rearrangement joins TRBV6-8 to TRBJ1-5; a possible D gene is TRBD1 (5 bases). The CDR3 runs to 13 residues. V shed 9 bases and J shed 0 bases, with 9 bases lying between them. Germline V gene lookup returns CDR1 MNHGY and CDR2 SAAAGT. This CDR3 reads CASWGGSNQPQHF. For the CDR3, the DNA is TGTGCCAGTTGGGGGGGTAGCAATCAGCCCCAGCATTTT.